The T cell receptor (beta chain) under discussion was sequenced for a study of blood T cells in healthy people across ages. It was with a sample-barcoded 5' primer and a J-beta primer mix that a second PCR of roughly 7 to 12 cycles was run. TCRdb reanalysed the 5' RACE reads using MiXCR and keeps one entry per CDR3 protein. The data show more than 700,000 distinct CDR3 sequences, 50% to 65% seen once. V was pared by 5 bases and J by 0 bases, with 11 bases between. The germline V gene encodes CDR1 MNHEY and CDR2 SVGAGI. The CDR3 is 16 amino acids. This sequence joins TRBV6-5 and TRBJ2-6; D might be TRBD1 (5 bases). The receptor was derived from an elderly man in good health. Sequencing was performed on blood. The CDR3 spells CASSPFTGSGANVLTF. CDR3 bases: TGTGCCAGCAGTCCGTTCACAGGCTCTGGGGCCAACGTCCTGACTTTC.